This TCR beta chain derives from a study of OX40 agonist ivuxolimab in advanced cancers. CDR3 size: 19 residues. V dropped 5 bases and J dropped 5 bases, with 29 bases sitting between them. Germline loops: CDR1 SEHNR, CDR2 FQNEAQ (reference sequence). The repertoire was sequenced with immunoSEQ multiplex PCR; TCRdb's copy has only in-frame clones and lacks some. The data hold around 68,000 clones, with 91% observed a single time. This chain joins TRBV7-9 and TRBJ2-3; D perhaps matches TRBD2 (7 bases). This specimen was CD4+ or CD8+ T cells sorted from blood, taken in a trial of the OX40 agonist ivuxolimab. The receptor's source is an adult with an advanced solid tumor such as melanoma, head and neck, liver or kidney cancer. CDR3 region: CASSHSVVGGLYQGDTQYF. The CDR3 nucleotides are TGTGCCAGCAGCCATTCTGTTGTGGGGGGGCTCTATCAGGGAGATACGCAGTATTTT.